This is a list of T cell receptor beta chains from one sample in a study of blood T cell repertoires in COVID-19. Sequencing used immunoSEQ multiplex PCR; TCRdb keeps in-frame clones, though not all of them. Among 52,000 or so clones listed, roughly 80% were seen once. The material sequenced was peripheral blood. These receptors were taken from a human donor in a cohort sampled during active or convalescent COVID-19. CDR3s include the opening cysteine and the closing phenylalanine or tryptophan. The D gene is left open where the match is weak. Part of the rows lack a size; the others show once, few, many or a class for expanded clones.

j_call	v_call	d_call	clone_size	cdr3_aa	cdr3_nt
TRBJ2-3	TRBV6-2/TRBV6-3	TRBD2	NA	CASSGGGKDTQYF	TGTGCCAGCAGCGGCGGGGGGAAAGATACGCAGTATTTT
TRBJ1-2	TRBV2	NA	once	CASLAGFYGYTF	TGTGCCAGCTTGGCAGGCTTCTATGGCTACACCTTC
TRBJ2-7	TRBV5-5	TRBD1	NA	CASSLRTGVHYEQYF	TGTGCCAGCAGCTTAAGGACAGGGGTCCACTACGAGCAGTACTTC
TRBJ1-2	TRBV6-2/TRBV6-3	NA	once	CASSTPGMYGYTF	TGTGCCAGCAGCACGCCGGGAATGTATGGCTACACCTTC
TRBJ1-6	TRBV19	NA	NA	CASTLSIYNSPLHF	TGTGCCAGTACCCTATCGATTTATAATTCACCCCTCCACTTT
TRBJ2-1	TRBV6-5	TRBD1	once	CASSARGNEQFF	TGTGCCAGCAGCGCCAGGGGGAATGAGCAGTTCTTC
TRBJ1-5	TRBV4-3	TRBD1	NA	CASSQDPQGQYSNQPQHF	TGCGCCAGCAGCCAAGATCCACAGGGGCAGTATAGCAATCAGCCCCAGCATTTT
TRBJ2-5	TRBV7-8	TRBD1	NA	CASISSRGRRETQYF	TGTGCCAGCATCTCCTCCAGGGGGCGCAGGGAGACCCAGTACTTC
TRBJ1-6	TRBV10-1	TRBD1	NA	CASYRGPRHNSPLHF	TGCGCCAGCTACAGGGGGCCCCGGCATAATTCACCCCTCCACTTT
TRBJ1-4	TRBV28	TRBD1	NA	CASSIRDSNEKLFF	TGTGCCAGCAGTATCCGGGACAGTAATGAAAAACTGTTTTTT
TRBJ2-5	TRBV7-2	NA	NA	CASSPRRSGGGQETQYF	TGTGCCAGCAGCCCCCGCCGCTCCGGGGGTGGTCAAGAGACCCAGTACTTC
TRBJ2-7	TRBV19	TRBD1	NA	CASRPWTGATYEQYF	TGTGCCAGTAGACCCTGGACAGGGGCCACCTACGAGCAGTACTTC
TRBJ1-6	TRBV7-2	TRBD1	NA	CASSRRQGEPYNSPLHF	TGTGCCAGCAGCCGGAGACAGGGGGAACCTTATAATTCACCCCTCCACTTT
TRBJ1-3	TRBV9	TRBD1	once	CASSGGQGAYTIYF	TGTGCCAGCAGCGGGGGACAGGGGGCTTACACCATATATTTT